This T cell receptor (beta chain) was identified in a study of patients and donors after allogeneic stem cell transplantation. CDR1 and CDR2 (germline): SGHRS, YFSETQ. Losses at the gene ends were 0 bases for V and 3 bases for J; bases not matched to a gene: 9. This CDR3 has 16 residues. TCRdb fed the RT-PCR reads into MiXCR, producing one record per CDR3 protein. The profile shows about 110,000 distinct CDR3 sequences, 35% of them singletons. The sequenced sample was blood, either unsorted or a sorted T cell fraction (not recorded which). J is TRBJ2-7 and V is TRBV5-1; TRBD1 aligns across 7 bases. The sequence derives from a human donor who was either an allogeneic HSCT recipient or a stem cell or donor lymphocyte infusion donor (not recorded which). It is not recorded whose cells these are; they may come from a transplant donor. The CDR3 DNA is TGCGCCAGCAGCTTGGGTTCCAGGGGGAAAGTCTACGAGCAGTACTTC. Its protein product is CASSLGSRGKVYEQYF.